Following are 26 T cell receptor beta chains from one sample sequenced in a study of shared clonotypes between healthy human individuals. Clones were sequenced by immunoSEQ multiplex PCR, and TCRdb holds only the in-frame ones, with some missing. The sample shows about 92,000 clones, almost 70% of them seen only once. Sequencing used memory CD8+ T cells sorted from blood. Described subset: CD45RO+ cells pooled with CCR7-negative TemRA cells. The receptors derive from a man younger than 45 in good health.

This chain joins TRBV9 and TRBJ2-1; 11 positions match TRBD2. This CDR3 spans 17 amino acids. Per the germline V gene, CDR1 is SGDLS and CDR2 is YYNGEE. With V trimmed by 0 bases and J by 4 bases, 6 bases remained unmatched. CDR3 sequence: CASSVEIGTSGYNEQFF. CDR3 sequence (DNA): TGTGCCAGCAGCGTAGAGATAGGGACTAGCGGTTACAATGAGCAGTTCTTC.

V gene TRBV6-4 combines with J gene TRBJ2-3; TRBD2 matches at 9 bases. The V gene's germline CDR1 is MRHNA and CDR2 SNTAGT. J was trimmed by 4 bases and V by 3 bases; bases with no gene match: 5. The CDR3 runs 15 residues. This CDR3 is CASSETAGGADTQYF. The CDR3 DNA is TGTGCCAGCAGTGAAACAGCGGGAGGCGCAGATACGCAGTATTTT.

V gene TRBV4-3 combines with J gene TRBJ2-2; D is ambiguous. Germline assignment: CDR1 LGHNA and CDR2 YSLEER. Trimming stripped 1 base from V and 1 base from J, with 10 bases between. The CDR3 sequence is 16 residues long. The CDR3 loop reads CASSQGVWGNTGELFF. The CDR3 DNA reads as TGCGCCAGCAGCCAAGGGGTGTGGGGGAACACCGGGGAGCTGTTTTTT.

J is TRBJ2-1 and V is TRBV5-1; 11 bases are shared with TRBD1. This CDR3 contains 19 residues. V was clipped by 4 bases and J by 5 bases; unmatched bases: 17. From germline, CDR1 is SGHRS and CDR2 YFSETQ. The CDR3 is CASSKTGQGVGEPDNEQFF. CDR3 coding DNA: TGCGCCAGCAGCAAAACGGGACAGGGGGTGGGTGAACCGGACAATGAGCAGTTCTTC.

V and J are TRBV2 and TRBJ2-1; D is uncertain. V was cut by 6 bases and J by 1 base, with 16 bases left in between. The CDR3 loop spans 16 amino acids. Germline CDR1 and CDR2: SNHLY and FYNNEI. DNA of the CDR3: TGTGCCAGCAGCGCCAACCAGATACGGTCCTACAATGAGCAGTTCTTC. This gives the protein CASSANQIRSYNEQFF.

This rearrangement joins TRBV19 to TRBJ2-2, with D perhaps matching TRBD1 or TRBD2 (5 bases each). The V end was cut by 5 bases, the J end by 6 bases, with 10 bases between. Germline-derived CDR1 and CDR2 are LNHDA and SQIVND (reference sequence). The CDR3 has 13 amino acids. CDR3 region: CASSLVGAGELFF. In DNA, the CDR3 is TGTGCCAGTAGTCTGGTGGGGGCCGGGGAGCTGTTTTTT.

The CDR3 nucleotides read TGTGCCATCAGTGAGTGGCTCGGGGGACGCTATGGCTACACCTTC. It is translated as CAISEWLGGRYGYTF. J is TRBJ1-2 and V is TRBV10-3; tentative D call: TRBD1 (5 bases). Trimming removed 1 base from V and 4 bases from J, with 13 bases in between. The germline V gene has CDR1 ENHRY and CDR2 SYGVKD. The CDR3 contains 15 residues.

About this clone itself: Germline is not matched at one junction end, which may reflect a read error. The CDR3 bases are TGTGCCAGCAGTGAAATGGCGGGAGGGGCCGATGAGCAGTTCTTC. Translating it yields CASSEMAGGADEQFF. The rearrangement joins TRBV10-3 to TRBJ2-1; 9 bases are a match to TRBD2. This CDR3 has 15 amino acids. Germline assignment: CDR1 ENHRY and CDR2 SYGVKD.

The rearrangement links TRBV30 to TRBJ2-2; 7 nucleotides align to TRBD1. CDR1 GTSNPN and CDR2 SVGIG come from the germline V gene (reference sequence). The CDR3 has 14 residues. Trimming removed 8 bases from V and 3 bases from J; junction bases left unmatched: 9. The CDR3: CAGSSGGDTGELFF. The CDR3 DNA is TGTGCCGGAAGTTCAGGGGGTGACACCGGGGAGCTGTTTTTT. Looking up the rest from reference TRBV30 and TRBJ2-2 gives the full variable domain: SQTIHQWPATLVQPVGSPLSLECTVEGTSNPNLYWYRQAAGRGLQLLFYSVGIGQISSEVPQNLSASRPQDRQFILSSKKLLLSDSGFYLCAGSSGGDTGELFFGEGSRLTVL.

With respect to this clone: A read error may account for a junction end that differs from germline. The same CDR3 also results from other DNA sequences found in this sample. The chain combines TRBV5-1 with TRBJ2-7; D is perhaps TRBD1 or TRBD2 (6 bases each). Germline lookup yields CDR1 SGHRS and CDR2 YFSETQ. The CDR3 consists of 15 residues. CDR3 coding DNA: TGCGCCAGCAGCCGATGGGGGGCCCTCAGTTACGAGCAGTATTTC. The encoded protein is CASSRWGALSYEQYF.

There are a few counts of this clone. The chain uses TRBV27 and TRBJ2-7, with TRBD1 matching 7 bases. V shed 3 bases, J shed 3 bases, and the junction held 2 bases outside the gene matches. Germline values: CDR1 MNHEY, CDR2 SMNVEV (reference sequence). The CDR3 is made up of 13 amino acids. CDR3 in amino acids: CASSFGQDYEQYF. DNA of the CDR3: TGTGCCAGCAGTTTCGGACAGGACTACGAGCAGTACTTC.

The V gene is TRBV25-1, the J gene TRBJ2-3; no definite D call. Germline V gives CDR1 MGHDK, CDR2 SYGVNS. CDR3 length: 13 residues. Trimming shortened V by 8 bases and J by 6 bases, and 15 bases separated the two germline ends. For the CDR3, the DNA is TGTGCCAGCGTCCCGCGGTCAGCGGATACGCAGTATTTT. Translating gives CASVPRSADTQYF.

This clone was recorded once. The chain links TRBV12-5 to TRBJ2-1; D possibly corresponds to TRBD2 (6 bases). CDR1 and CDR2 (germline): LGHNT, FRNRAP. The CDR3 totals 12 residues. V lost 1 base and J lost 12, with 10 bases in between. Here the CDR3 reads CASGLGAGGQFF. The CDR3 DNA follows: TGTGCTAGTGGTTTGGGGGCCGGGGGGCAGTTCTTC.

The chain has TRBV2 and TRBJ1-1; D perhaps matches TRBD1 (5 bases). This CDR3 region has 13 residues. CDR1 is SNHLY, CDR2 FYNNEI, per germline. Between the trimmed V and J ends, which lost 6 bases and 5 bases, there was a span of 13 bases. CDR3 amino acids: CASSGQGLTEAFF. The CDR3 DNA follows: TGTGCCAGCAGCGGGCAGGGATTAACTGAAGCTTTCTTT.

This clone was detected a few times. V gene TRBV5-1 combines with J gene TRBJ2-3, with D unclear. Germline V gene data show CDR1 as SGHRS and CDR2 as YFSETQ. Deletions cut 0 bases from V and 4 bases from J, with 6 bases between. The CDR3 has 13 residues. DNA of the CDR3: TGCGCCAGCAGCTTGGTTCCCGCAGATACGCAGTATTTT. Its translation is CASSLVPADTQYF.

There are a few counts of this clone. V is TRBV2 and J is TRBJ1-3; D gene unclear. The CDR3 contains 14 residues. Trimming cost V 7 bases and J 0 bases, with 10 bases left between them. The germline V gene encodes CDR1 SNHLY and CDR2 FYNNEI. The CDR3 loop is CASTSEGSGNTIYF. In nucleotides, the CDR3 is TGTGCCAGCACATCCGAGGGCTCTGGAAACACCATATATTTT.

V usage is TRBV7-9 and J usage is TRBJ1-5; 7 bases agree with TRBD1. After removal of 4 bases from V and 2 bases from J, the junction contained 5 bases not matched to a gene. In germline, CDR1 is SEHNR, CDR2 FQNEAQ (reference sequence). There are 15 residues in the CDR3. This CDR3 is CASSSTQGGNQPQHF. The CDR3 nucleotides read TGTGCCAGCAGCTCCACTCAGGGGGGCAATCAGCCCCAGCATTTT.

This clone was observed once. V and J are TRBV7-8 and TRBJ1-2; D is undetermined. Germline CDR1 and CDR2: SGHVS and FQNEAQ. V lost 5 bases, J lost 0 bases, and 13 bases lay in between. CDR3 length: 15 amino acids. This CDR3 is CASSPLPRANYGYTF. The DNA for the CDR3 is TGTGCCAGCAGCCCACTTCCCCGAGCTAACTATGGCTACACCTTC.

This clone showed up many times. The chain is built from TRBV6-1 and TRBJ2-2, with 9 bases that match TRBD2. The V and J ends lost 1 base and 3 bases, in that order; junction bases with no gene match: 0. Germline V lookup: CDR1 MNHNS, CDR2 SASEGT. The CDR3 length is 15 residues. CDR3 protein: CASSEGTSDTGELFF. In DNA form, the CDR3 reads TGTGCCAGCAGTGAAGGGACTAGCGACACCGGGGAGCTGTTTTTT.

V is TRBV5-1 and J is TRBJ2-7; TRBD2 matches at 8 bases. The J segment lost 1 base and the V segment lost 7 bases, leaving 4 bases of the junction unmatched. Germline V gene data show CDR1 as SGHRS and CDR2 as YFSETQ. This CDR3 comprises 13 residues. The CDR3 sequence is CASSTGGSYEQYF. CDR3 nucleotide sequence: TGCGCCAGCTCCACGGGGGGGTCCTACGAGCAGTACTTC.

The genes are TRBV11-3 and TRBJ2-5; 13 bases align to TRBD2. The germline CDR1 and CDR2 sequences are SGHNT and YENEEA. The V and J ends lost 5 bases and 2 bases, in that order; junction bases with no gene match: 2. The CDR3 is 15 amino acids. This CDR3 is CASSQGLAGQETQYF. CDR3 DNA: TGTGCCAGCAGCCAGGGACTAGCGGGACAAGAGACCCAGTACTTC.

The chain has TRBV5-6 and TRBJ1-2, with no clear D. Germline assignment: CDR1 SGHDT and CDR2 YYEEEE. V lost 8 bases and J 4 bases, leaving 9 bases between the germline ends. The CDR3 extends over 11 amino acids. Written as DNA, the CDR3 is TGTGCCAGTTCGACGGTCTATGGCTACACCTTC. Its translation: CASSTVYGYTF.

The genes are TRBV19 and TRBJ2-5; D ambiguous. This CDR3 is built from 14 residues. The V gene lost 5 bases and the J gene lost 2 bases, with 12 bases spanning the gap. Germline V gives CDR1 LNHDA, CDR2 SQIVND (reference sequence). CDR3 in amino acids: CASSPRRHQETQYF. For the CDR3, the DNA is TGTGCCAGTAGTCCTCGACGCCATCAAGAGACCCAGTACTTC.

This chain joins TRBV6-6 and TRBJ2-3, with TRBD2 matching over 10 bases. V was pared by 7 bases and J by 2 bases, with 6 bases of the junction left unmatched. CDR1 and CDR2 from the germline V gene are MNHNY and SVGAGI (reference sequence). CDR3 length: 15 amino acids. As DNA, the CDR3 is TGTGCCAGCACCCCACTAGCGGGGCTCACAGATACGCAGTATTTT. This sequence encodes CASTPLAGLTDTQYF.

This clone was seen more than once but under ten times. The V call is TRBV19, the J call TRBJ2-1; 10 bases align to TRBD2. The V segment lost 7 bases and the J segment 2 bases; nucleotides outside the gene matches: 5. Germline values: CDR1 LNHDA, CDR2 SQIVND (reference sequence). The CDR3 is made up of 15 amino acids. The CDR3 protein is CASNDLAGAYNEQFF. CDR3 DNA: TGTGCCAGTAACGATCTAGCGGGAGCCTACAATGAGCAGTTCTTC. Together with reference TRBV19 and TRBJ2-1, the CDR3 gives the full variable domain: DGGITQSPKYLFRKEGQNVTLSCEQNLNHDAMYWYRQDPGQGLRLIYYSQIVNDFQKGDIAEGYSVSREKKESFPLTVTSAQKNPTAFYLCASNDLAGAYNEQFFGPGTRLTVL.

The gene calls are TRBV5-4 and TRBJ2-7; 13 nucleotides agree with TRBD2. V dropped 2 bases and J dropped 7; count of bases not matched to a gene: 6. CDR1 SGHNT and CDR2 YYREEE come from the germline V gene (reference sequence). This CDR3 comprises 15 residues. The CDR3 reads CASSLLAGGLEEQYF. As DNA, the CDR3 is TGTGCCAGCAGCTTACTAGCGGGAGGGTTGGAAGAGCAGTACTTC.